Shown below are 21 T cell receptor beta chains from a single sample sequenced in a study of blood T cell repertoires in COVID-19. Assay: immunoSEQ multiplex PCR; the TCRdb copy retains only in-frame clones and omits some. This sample has approximately 230,000 clones, with just under 85% found just once. Material for sequencing was peripheral blood. Source of these receptors: a man at least 80 years old with acute or convalescent COVID-19.

The V gene is TRBV2, the J gene TRBJ2-1, with D possibly TRBD1 on 7 matching bases. This CDR3 comprises 12 residues. Germline V gene lookup returns CDR1 SNHLY and CDR2 FYNNEI. V lost 9 bases and J 7 bases, leaving 13 bases between the germline ends. CDR3 region: CARGGQFNEQFF. CDR3 coding DNA: TGTGCCAGGGGGGGACAGTTTAATGAGCAGTTCTTC.

The chain employs TRBV7-9 and TRBJ2-1; 9 bases are a match to TRBD2. Germline V lookup: CDR1 SEHNR, CDR2 FQNEAQ (reference sequence). CDR3 size: 16 residues. The ends lost 1 base at V and 4 bases at J; junction bases unmatched: 5. CDR3 in DNA: TGTGCCAGCAGCTTAGGGCCTAGCGGGGCATACAATGAGCAGTTCTTC. The encoded protein is CASSLGPSGAYNEQFF.

The chain uses TRBV27 and TRBJ1-1; D gene ambiguous. The ends were cut back, 8 bases at V and 5 bases at J, with 15 bases in the middle. Germline lookup yields CDR1 MNHEY and CDR2 SMNVEV (reference sequence). The CDR3 is made up of 13 amino acids. The CDR3 is CASYSLTVTEAFF. In nucleotides, the CDR3 is TGTGCCAGCTATTCCCTAACAGTGACTGAAGCTTTCTTT.

The chain joins TRBV25-1 to TRBJ1-2, with D unresolved. Germline V gene data show CDR1 as MGHDK and CDR2 as SYGVNS. Trimming shortened V by 4 bases and J by 6 bases, and 9 bases separated the two germline ends. The CDR3 totals 12 residues. The CDR3 protein is CASSGGWDGYTF. The CDR3 bases are TGTGCCAGCAGTGGAGGATGGGATGGCTACACCTTC.

A single count supports this clone. This CDR3 is CATSDLGQGITGELFF. CDR3 coding DNA: TGTGCCACCAGTGACTTGGGACAGGGGATCACCGGGGAGCTGTTTTTT. The chain combines TRBV24-1 with TRBJ2-2; 10 bases align to TRBD1. CDR3 length equals 16 residues. Trimming took 4 bases from V and 4 from J; bases not matched to a gene: 5. Germline V CDR1 and CDR2: KGHDR, SFDVKD.

V is TRBV6-5 and J is TRBJ2-7; possible D gene TRBD1, 7 bases. In germline, CDR1 is MNHEY, CDR2 SVGAGI. Between the trimmed V and J ends, which lost 4 bases and 7 bases, there was a span of 14 bases. The CDR3 has 13 amino acids. DNA for the CDR3: TGTGCCAGCAGTTGGGAACAGGGGAGGGAGCAGTACTTC. Protein sequence: CASSWEQGREQYF.

The V call is TRBV7-9, the J call TRBJ2-1; 14 nucleotides align to TRBD2. This CDR3 comprises 17 residues. Germline CDR1 and CDR2: SEHNR and FQNEAQ (reference sequence). V lost 5 bases to trimming and J lost 0 bases; unmatched junction nucleotides: 3. CDR3 loop: CASSPGTSGSSYNEQFF. As DNA, the CDR3 is TGTGCCAGCAGCCCCGGGACTAGCGGGAGCTCCTACAATGAGCAGTTCTTC.

The chain links TRBV2 to TRBJ1-5; the D gene is possibly TRBD1 (5 bases). The CDR3 consists of 15 residues. Trimming pared 7 bases from V and 6 bases from J, leaving 19 bases between. CDR1 and CDR2 (germline): SNHLY, FYNNEI. The CDR3 bases are TGTGCCAGCACCTCCCAGGGCTACCCGGGTCAGCCCCAGCATTTT. Translated: CASTSQGYPGQPQHF.

V gene TRBV7-9 combines with J gene TRBJ1-2; D gene unclear. This CDR3 contains 15 residues. V shed 4 bases and J shed 6 bases, with 18 bases lying between them. Germline CDR1 is SEHNR and CDR2 is FQNEAQ (reference sequence). For the CDR3, the DNA is TGTGCCAGCAGCTCATTCGTGAGAGAGATGGATGGCTACACCTTC. This codes for CASSSFVREMDGYTF.

This clone was seen a handful of times. V gene TRBV2 combines with J gene TRBJ2-7; 7 nucleotides agree with TRBD1. This CDR3 is 14 amino acids long. Trimming took 10 bases from V and 4 from J; bases not matched to a gene: 13. Germline CDR1 is SNHLY and CDR2 is FYNNEI. This CDR3 is CANKATGSNYEQYF. As DNA, the CDR3 is TGTGCCAACAAGGCGACAGGGTCCAATTACGAGCAGTACTTC.

The chain carries TRBV10-1 and TRBJ2-5, with D unclear. The germline V and J ends were trimmed by 3 bases and 3 bases, with 14 bases remaining between them. The CDR3 is made up of 15 amino acids. CDR1 and CDR2 (germline): WNHNN, SYGVQD (reference sequence). The CDR3 is CASSDRPGWKETQYF. CDR3 bases: TGCGCCAGCAGTGATCGCCCGGGTTGGAAAGAGACCCAGTACTTC.

The chain carries TRBV6-5 and TRBJ1-6; TRBD1 is a possible D gene (5 bases). Trimming took 8 bases from V and 9 from J, leaving 17 bases between them. CDR1 and CDR2 (germline): MNHEY, SVGAGI. The CDR3 extends over 14 amino acids. CDR3 sequence: CASSRDLRSSPLHF. The CDR3 DNA sequence: TGTGCCAGCTCGCGGGACTTAAGGAGTTCACCCCTCCACTTT.

The table lists this clone with a count of one. This chain connects TRBV3-1 (or the pseudogene TRBV3-2) to TRBJ2-7; 8 nucleotides line up with TRBD1. Germline CDR1 reads LGHDT; CDR2 reads YNNKEL (reference sequence). The CDR3 totals 14 residues. With 4 bases clipped from V and 5 bases from J, the junction kept 7 bases outside the gene matches. The CDR3, as DNA: TGTGCCAGCAGCCTAGGGACAGGCGCCAACGAGCAGTACTTC. Translating gives CASSLGTGANEQYF.

This chain connects TRBV10-3 to TRBJ1-1; D might be TRBD1 (6 bases). The V gene's germline CDR1 is ENHRY and CDR2 SYGVKD. This CDR3 contains 13 residues. V was trimmed by 10 bases and J by 6 bases, leaving 18 bases between them. The CDR3 here is CATHRAGVSEAFF. In nucleotides, the CDR3 is TGTGCCACCCATCGCGCAGGGGTGTCTGAAGCTTTCTTT.

The rearrangement joins TRBV19 to TRBJ1-5; 7 nucleotides line up with TRBD1. The CDR3 consists of 17 residues. J lost 6 bases, V lost 2 bases, and 13 bases had no gene match. Germline V gene sequence: CDR1 LNHDA, CDR2 SQIVND (reference sequence). The CDR3 DNA sequence: TGTGCCAGTAGTATAATCGGAAGGGGGCCGGGGGCTCAGCCCCAGCATTTT. Its protein is CASSIIGRGPGAQPQHF.

V and J are TRBV6-1 and TRBJ1-4; 8 positions agree with TRBD1. Germline loops: CDR1 MNHNS, CDR2 SASEGT. Trimming took 8 bases from V and 8 from J; bases not matched to a gene: 10. The length of the CDR3 is 14 residues. The CDR3 DNA reads as TGTGCCAGCCTGGACAGGGAGTGGGGCGAAAAACTGTTTTTT. It codes for CASLDREWGEKLFF.

The rearrangement uses TRBV28 and TRBJ2-7, with 9 nucleotides matching TRBD1. This CDR3 region has 15 residues. Germline V gene sequence: CDR1 MDHEN, CDR2 SYDVKM. V dropped 6 bases and J dropped 5; count of bases not matched to a gene: 11. In DNA, the CDR3 is TGTGCCAGCAGCCCAACCGGGACAGGGAACAACGAGCAGTACTTC. Amino acid sequence: CASSPTGTGNNEQYF.

A few counts support this clone. This sequence joins TRBV3-1 (or the pseudogene TRBV3-2) and TRBJ2-1; D is unresolved. V lost 1 base, J lost 6 bases, and 7 bases lay in between. The germline gives CDR1 LGHDT, CDR2 YNNKEL (reference sequence). The CDR3 length is 13 residues. DNA for the CDR3: TGTGCCAGCAGCCAAGGACTCTCCAATGAGCAGTTCTTC. Protein: CASSQGLSNEQFF.

This clone was detected a few times. The chain joins TRBV28 to TRBJ1-5, with 8 bases lining up with TRBD1. Germline loops: CDR1 MDHEN, CDR2 SYDVKM. CDR3 size: 16 residues. The V and J ends lost 6 bases and 0 bases, in that order; junction bases with no gene match: 7. CDR3 in DNA: TGTGCCAGCAGACGGACAGGGCGCCATAGCAATCAGCCCCAGCATTTT. It specifies CASRRTGRHSNQPQHF. Full variable domain (outside the CDR3, taken from reference TRBV28 and TRBJ1-5): DVKVTQSSRYLVKRTGEKVFLECVQDMDHENMFWYRQDPGLGLRLIYFSYDVKMKEKGDIPEGYSVSREKKERFSLILESASTNQTSMYLCASRRTGRHSNQPQHFGDGTRLSIL.

The chain employs TRBV5-1 and TRBJ2-3, with 11 nucleotides matching TRBD1. The CDR3 contains 15 residues. Unmatched junction bases numbered 8, after V lost 5 bases and J lost 6 bases. Germline values: CDR1 SGHRS, CDR2 YFSETQ. CDR3: CASRSDRGRTDTQYF. In DNA form, the CDR3 reads TGCGCCAGCAGGTCGGACAGGGGGCGAACGGATACGCAGTATTTT.

The rearrangement links TRBV6-5 to TRBJ1-4; D call uncertain. V lost 0 bases, J lost 3 bases, and 8 bases lay in between. In germline, CDR1 is MNHEY, CDR2 SVGAGI. The CDR3 consists of 15 residues. The CDR3 protein is CASSYSKGANEKLFF. In nucleotides, the CDR3 is TGTGCCAGCAGTTACTCGAAGGGAGCTAATGAAAAACTGTTTTTT.